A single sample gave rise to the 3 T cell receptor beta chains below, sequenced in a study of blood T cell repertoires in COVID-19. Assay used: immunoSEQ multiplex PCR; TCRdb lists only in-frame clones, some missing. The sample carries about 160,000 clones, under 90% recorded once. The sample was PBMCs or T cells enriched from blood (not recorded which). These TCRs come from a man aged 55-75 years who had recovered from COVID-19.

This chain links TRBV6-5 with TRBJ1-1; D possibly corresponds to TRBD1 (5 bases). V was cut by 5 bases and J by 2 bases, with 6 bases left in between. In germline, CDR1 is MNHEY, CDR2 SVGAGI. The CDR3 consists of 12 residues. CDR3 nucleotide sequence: TGTGCCAGCAGTAGGGGAAACACTGAAGCTTTCTTT. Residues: CASSRGNTEAFF.

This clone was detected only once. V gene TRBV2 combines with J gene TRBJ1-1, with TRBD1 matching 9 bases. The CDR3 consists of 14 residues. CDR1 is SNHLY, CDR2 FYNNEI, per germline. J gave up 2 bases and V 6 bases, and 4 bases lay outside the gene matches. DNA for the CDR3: TGTGCCAGCAGAGGGACAGGGACAAACACTGAAGCTTTCTTT. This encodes CASRGTGTNTEAFF.

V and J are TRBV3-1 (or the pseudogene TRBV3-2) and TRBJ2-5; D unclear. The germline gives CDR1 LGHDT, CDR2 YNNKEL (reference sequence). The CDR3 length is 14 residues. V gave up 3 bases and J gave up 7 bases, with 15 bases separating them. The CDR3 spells CASSHGRLPGTQYF. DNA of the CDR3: TGTGCCAGCAGCCATGGTCGCCTCCCGGGGACCCAGTACTTC.